These 32 T cell receptor beta chains were all obtained from the same sample, sequenced in a study of shared clonotypes between healthy human individuals. Data came from immunoSEQ multiplex PCR; TCRdb stores just in-frame clones and leaves some out. Of more than 2 million clones listed, 85% to 95% are singletons. Source material: naive CD4+ T cells sorted from blood. As for subset: CD45RA+ positively selected. These receptors came from a man younger than 35 in good health.

This chain joins TRBV7-2 and TRBJ2-7; 10 bases fit TRBD1. V lost 1 base to trimming and J lost 4 bases; unmatched junction nucleotides: 4. The CDR3 contains 15 residues. Germline CDR1 and CDR2: SGHTA and FQGNSA. CDR3 protein: CASSLVWTGGYEQYF. In DNA, the CDR3 is TGTGCCAGCAGCTTAGTCTGGACAGGGGGATACGAGCAGTACTTC.

The genes are TRBV9 and TRBJ1-6, with D tentatively TRBD1 (6 bases). V gave up 3 bases and J gave up 9 bases, with 13 bases separating them. Looked up from germline, CDR1 is SGDLS and CDR2 is YYNGEE. This CDR3 has 14 amino acids. CDR3 region: CASSAYRAGSPLHF. The CDR3 DNA reads as TGTGCCAGCAGCGCATACAGGGCTGGTTCACCCCTCCACTTT. The full variable domain, completed using reference TRBV9 and TRBJ1-6, is DSGVTQTPKHLITATGQRVTLRCSPRSGDLSVYWYQQSLDQGLQFLIQYYNGEERAKGNILERFSAQQFPDLHSELNLSSLELGDSALYFCASSAYRAGSPLHFGNGTRLTVT.

This chain uses TRBV18 with TRBJ2-7, with a weak D call TRBD1 (6 bases). V lost 0 bases and J lost 3, with 12 bases in between. This CDR3 contains 15 residues. In germline, CDR1 is KGHSH, CDR2 LQKENI. CDR3 coding DNA: TGTGCCAGCTCACCACCGGGAAGGACAGACTACGAGCAGTACTTC. Encoded protein: CASSPPGRTDYEQYF.

As regards this clone: Other DNA sequences in this sample translate to the same CDR3. V usage is TRBV30 and J usage is TRBJ2-3; weak D call: TRBD2 (6 bases). This CDR3 has 11 amino acids. Germline values: CDR1 GTSNPN, CDR2 SVGIG (reference sequence). The V and J ends lost 5 bases and 5 bases respectively, with 8 bases between them. CDR3 loop: CAWGRGDTQYF. The CDR3 DNA sequence: TGTGCCTGGGGGCGGGGAGATACGCAGTATTTT.

The chain joins TRBV7-9 to TRBJ1-4; no clear D. CDR3 length: 15 amino acids. Trimming shortened V by 1 base and J by 0 bases, and 6 bases separated the two germline ends. Germline CDR1 reads SEHNR; CDR2 reads FQNEAQ (reference sequence). CDR3 loop: CASSLDVATNEKLFF. CDR3 in DNA: TGTGCCAGCAGCTTAGATGTGGCAACTAATGAAAAACTGTTTTTT.

The chain couples TRBV19 to TRBJ2-7; D might be TRBD2 (6 bases). Trimming stripped 5 bases from V and 0 bases from J, with 20 bases between. Germline V gene lookup returns CDR1 LNHDA and CDR2 SQIVND (reference sequence). CDR3 length equals 17 residues. This CDR3 reads CASSLSLAGGDSYEQYF. CDR3 nucleotides: TGTGCCAGTAGTCTCTCGCTAGCTGGCGGGGACTCCTACGAGCAGTACTTC.

With respect to this clone: The same CDR3 is also encoded by other DNA sequences in this sample. V and J are TRBV4-3 and TRBJ2-7; 14 bases are shared with TRBD2. The V and J ends lost 4 bases and 3 bases, in that order; junction bases with no gene match: 2. Germline CDR1 and CDR2: LGHNA and YSLEER. The CDR3 covers 15 residues. CDR3 amino acids: CASSRGLAGGYEQYF. The CDR3 coding sequence is TGCGCCAGCAGCCGAGGACTAGCGGGAGGCTACGAGCAGTACTTC.

This clone is a singleton in its sample. CDR3 loop: CASRRGTYEQYF. The CDR3 DNA follows: TGTGCCAGCAGGCGGGGCACCTACGAGCAGTACTTC. The chain combines TRBV6-5 with TRBJ2-7; possible D gene TRBD2, 6 bases. V was cut by 6 bases and J by 2 bases, with 8 bases left in between. The CDR3 has 12 amino acids. Germline CDR1 and CDR2: MNHEY and SVGAGI.

This clone has just one count. This chain connects TRBV30 to TRBJ2-3; the D gene is possibly TRBD2 (6 bases). CDR1 GTSNPN and CDR2 SVGIG come from the germline V gene (reference sequence). V lost 0 bases and J lost 3, with 10 bases in between. The CDR3 is made up of 14 amino acids. The CDR3 protein is CAWSVRSGTDTQYF. In DNA, the CDR3 is TGTGCCTGGAGTGTTCGAAGCGGGACAGATACGCAGTATTTT.

This chain connects TRBV18 to TRBJ1-2, with D possibly TRBD1 on 5 matching bases. This CDR3 region has 15 residues. Germline V lookup: CDR1 KGHSH, CDR2 LQKENI. V was clipped by 4 bases and J by 0 bases, with 12 bases between them. CDR3 sequence (DNA): TGTGCCAGCTCACGGTCCCCCAGGGCTAACTATGGCTACACCTTC. Translated: CASSRSPRANYGYTF.

This sequence joins TRBV2 and TRBJ2-7; D remains unclear. Germline CDR1 is SNHLY and CDR2 is FYNNEI. This CDR3 spans 12 amino acids. Trimming took 6 bases from V and 2 from J, leaving 8 bases between them. Here the CDR3 DNA reads TGTGCCAGCAGCCTCGAAACCTACGAGCAGTACTTC. The encoded protein is CASSLETYEQYF.

Concerning this clone: Relative to the germline gene, one junction end is altered; a read error may explain this. The rearrangement links TRBV15 to TRBJ2-2; 9 bases line up with TRBD2. The length of the CDR3 is 19 residues. Germline CDR1 reads LNHNV; CDR2 reads YYDKDF (reference sequence). Here the CDR3 reads CATRRDIGTSRPNTGELFF. The DNA of the CDR3 is TGTGCCACCAGAAGAGATATTGGGACTAGCCGACCGAACACCGGGGAGCTGTTTTTT.

This chain's CDR3 is CASSLATDREVLFF. The CDR3 region has the DNA TGCGCCAGCAGCTTAGCTACCGACAGGGAAGTATTGTTTTTT. This chain uses TRBV5-1 with TRBJ1-4, with 7 nucleotides matching TRBD1. Germline-derived CDR1 and CDR2 are SGHRS and YFSETQ. V dropped 2 bases and J dropped 15; count of bases not matched to a gene: 13. The CDR3 extends over 14 amino acids. The full variable domain, its missing parts supplied by reference TRBV5-1 and TRBJ1-4, is KAGVTQTPRYLIKTRGQQVTLSCSPISGHRSVSWYQQTPGQGLQFLFEYFSETQRNKGNFPGRFSGRQFSNSRSEMNVSTLELGDSALYLCASSLATDREVLFFGSGTQLSVL.

The V gene is TRBV6-5, the J gene TRBJ2-7, with TRBD1 matching 7 bases. From germline, CDR1 is MNHEY and CDR2 SVGAGI. J lost 1 base, V lost 6 bases, and 6 bases had no gene match. The CDR3 length is 14 residues. Here the CDR3 DNA reads TGTGCCAGCAGCAACAGGGGTTATTCCTACGAGCAGTACTTC. This sequence encodes CASSNRGYSYEQYF.

V is TRBV2 and J is TRBJ2-7; D perhaps matches TRBD1 (6 bases). This CDR3 is built from 15 residues. CDR1 is SNHLY and CDR2 is FYNNEI in the germline V gene. The germline V and J ends were trimmed by 2 bases and 3 bases, with 14 bases remaining between them. This chain's CDR3 is CASSENWGLFYEQYF. CDR3 in DNA: TGTGCCAGCAGTGAAAACTGGGGGCTATTCTACGAGCAGTACTTC.

The table lists this clone with a count of one. The rearrangement uses TRBV6-1 and TRBJ1-2; perhaps TRBD1 as D (6 bases). This CDR3 has 12 residues. Trimming removed 3 bases from V and 9 bases from J, with 11 bases in between. Germline V gene data show CDR1 as MNHNS and CDR2 as SASEGT. CDR3 bases: TGTGCCAGCAGTGAGGGACATTTAAGCTACACCTTC. Its protein is CASSEGHLSYTF.

This rearrangement joins TRBV7-9 to TRBJ2-5; 9 bases align to TRBD1. The CDR3 runs to 15 residues. In germline, CDR1 is SEHNR, CDR2 FQNEAQ (reference sequence). V shed 2 bases, J shed 4 bases, and the junction held 5 bases outside the gene matches. The CDR3 DNA sequence: TGTGCCAGCAGCTTAAGATCGGGACAGGGAGAGACCCAGTACTTC. This encodes CASSLRSGQGETQYF.

This sequence joins TRBV4-1 and TRBJ1-4; TRBD1 matches at 8 bases. The CDR3 consists of 17 residues. Germline V lookup: CDR1 MGHRA, CDR2 YSYEKL. Trimming cost V 4 bases and J 3 bases; bases outside gene matches: 10. The CDR3: CASSPSQGAKANEKLFF. The CDR3 DNA reads as TGCGCCAGCAGCCCTTCCCAGGGGGCGAAGGCTAATGAAAAACTGTTTTTT.

This clone was seen only once. This chain connects TRBV5-1 to TRBJ2-1; perhaps TRBD1 as D (6 bases). V was clipped by 0 bases and J by 7 bases, with 14 bases between them. Germline V lookup: CDR1 SGHRS, CDR2 YFSETQ. This CDR3 is 15 amino acids long. CDR3 coding DNA: TGCGCCAGCAGCTTGGGGGGGCCTACTAGAAATGAGCAGTTCTTC. This sequence encodes CASSLGGPTRNEQFF.

The chain couples TRBV7-3 to TRBJ2-1; 7 bases fit TRBD1. V shed 6 bases and J 5 bases; nucleotides not matched to a gene: 10. In germline, CDR1 is SGHTA, CDR2 FQGTGA. There are 15 residues in the CDR3. The CDR3 DNA is TGTGCCAGCAGGCGTCCGGGACAGCAACACAATGAGCAGTTCTTC. This gives the protein CASRRPGQQHNEQFF.

This clone was picked up one time. The chain joins TRBV7-6 to TRBJ1-1; the match to TRBD1 covers 10 bases. Germline CDR1 SGHVS, CDR2 FNYEAQ. V shed 5 bases, J shed 11 bases, and the junction held 5 bases outside the gene matches. This CDR3 has 12 residues. The CDR3 coding sequence is TGTGCCAGCAGCAGTGACAGGGGGCACGCTTTCTTT. Translation gives CASSSDRGHAFF.

The chain employs TRBV6-5 and TRBJ1-2, with a weak D call TRBD1 (6 bases). CDR1 is MNHEY, CDR2 SVGAGI, per germline. This CDR3 contains 16 residues. Between the trimmed V and J ends, which lost 0 bases and 4 bases, there was a span of 15 bases. CDR3 sequence: CASSYSSRGPIYGYTF. The CDR3 bases are TGTGCCAGCAGTTACTCATCCAGGGGACCAATCTATGGCTACACCTTC.

The J gene is TRBJ1-2, the V gene TRBV14, with D unresolved. This CDR3 spans 13 amino acids. Germline lookup yields CDR1 SGHDN and CDR2 FVKESK. V dropped 0 bases and J dropped 4 bases, with 6 bases sitting between them. This chain's CDR3 is CASSQDLSYGYTF. DNA of the CDR3: TGTGCCAGCAGCCAAGATCTATCCTATGGCTACACCTTC.

This sequence joins TRBV6-5 and TRBJ2-5; D remains unclear. CDR1 and CDR2 (germline): MNHEY, SVGAGI. This CDR3 region has 14 residues. Trimming removed 10 bases from V and 1 base from J, with 16 bases in between. CDR3 sequence (DNA): TGTGCCACCAGCCAAGGACGCCTCCAAGAGACCCAGTACTTC. The encoded protein is CATSQGRLQETQYF.

V is TRBV6-1 and J is TRBJ2-7; no clear D. The ends were cut back, 0 bases at V and 3 bases at J, with 9 bases in the middle. CDR1 and CDR2 (germline): MNHNS, SASEGT. CDR3 size: 14 residues. This chain's CDR3 is CASSEAGLFYEQYF. In nucleotides, the CDR3 is TGTGCCAGCAGTGAAGCAGGGTTATTCTACGAGCAGTACTTC.

The V call is TRBV11-3, the J call TRBJ2-1, with D uncertain. The germline V gene has CDR1 SGHNT and CDR2 YENEEA. The CDR3 is 14 residues long. The ends were cut back, 4 bases at V and 4 bases at J, with 11 bases in the middle. The CDR3 loop reads CASSSRDKYNEQFF. The CDR3 DNA is TGTGCCAGCAGCTCCCGAGACAAATACAATGAGCAGTTCTTC.

The V call is TRBV9, the J call TRBJ1-5; unclear D gene. Trimming took 3 bases from V and 3 from J, leaving 10 bases between them. The CDR3 is 14 residues long. Germline assignment: CDR1 SGDLS and CDR2 YYNGEE. In nucleotides, the CDR3 is TGTGCCAGCAGCGCGAACCCGATCAATCAGCCCCAGCATTTT. This gives the protein CASSANPINQPQHF.

The V gene is TRBV11-3, the J gene TRBJ1-1; D unclear. Trimming took off 6 bases at V and 1 base at J, with 9 bases between the two ends. Looked up from germline, CDR1 is SGHNT and CDR2 is YENEEA. The CDR3 sequence is 13 residues long. CDR3 protein: CASSFGRNTEAFF. The DNA of the CDR3 is TGTGCCAGCAGTTTCGGACGGAACACTGAAGCTTTCTTT.

The J gene is TRBJ1-1, the V gene TRBV5-6; a weak D match, TRBD1 (5 bases). Germline V gene lookup returns CDR1 SGHDT and CDR2 YYEEEE. CDR3 length equals 15 residues. V was clipped by 3 bases and J by 1 base, with 13 bases between them. The CDR3 bases are TGTGCCAGCAGCTCCTTACCCACAGGGAACACTGAAGCTTTCTTT. Translation gives CASSSLPTGNTEAFF.

The J gene is TRBJ1-6, the V gene TRBV19; D is unresolved. CDR3 length: 15 amino acids. The germline V gene has CDR1 LNHDA and CDR2 SQIVND (reference sequence). V gave up 5 bases and J gave up 10 bases, with 18 bases separating them. The CDR3 sequence: CASSAGDGIRSPLHF. DNA of the CDR3: TGTGCCAGTAGTGCGGGCGATGGGATCAGATCACCCCTCCACTTT.

The sample holds one count of this clone. The V call is TRBV10-2, the J call TRBJ1-6; 8 bases align to TRBD1. There are 14 residues in the CDR3. CDR1 is WSHSY and CDR2 is SAAADI in the germline V gene. J gave up 8 bases and V 5 bases, and 5 bases lay outside the gene matches. CDR3 nucleotides: TGCGCCAGCAGTAAGGGACAGGTGGATTCACCCCTCCACTTT. As protein: CASSKGQVDSPLHF.

The chain couples TRBV6-6 to TRBJ2-7; D remains unclear. The germline V and J ends were trimmed by 10 bases and 4 bases, with 26 bases remaining between them. CDR1 MNHNY and CDR2 SVGAGI come from the germline V gene (reference sequence). The CDR3 is 16 residues long. The CDR3 sequence is CATTASGATPGYEQYF. CDR3 DNA: TGTGCCACAACCGCCTCTGGCGCCACCCCGGGTTACGAGCAGTACTTC.